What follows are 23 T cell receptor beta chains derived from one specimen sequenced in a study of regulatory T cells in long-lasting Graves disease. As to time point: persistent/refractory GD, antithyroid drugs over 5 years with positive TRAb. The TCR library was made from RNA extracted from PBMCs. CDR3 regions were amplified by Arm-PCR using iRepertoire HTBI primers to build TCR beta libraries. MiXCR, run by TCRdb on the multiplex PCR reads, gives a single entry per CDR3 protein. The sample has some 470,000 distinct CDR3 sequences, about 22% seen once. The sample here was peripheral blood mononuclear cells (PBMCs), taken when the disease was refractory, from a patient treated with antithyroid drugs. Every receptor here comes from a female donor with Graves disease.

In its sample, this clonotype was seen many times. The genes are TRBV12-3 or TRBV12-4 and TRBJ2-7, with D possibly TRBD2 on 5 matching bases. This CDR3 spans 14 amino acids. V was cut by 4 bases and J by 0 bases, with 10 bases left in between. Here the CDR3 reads CASSYPGSSYEQYF. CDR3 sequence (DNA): TGTGCCAGCAGTTATCCGGGGAGCTCCTACGAGCAGTACTTC.

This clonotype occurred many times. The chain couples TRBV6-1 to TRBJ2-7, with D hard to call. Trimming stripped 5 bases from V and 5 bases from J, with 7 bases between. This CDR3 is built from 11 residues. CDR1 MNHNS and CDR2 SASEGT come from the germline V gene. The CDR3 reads CASSQTNEQYF. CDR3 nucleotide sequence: TGTGCCAGCAGTCAAACCAACGAGCAGTACTTC.

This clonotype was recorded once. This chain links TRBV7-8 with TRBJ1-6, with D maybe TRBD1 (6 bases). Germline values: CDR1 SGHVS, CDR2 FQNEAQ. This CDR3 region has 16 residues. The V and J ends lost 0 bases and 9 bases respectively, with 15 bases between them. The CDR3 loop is CASSLARYRASSPLHF. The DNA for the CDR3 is TGTGCCAGCAGCTTAGCGCGTTACAGGGCGAGTTCACCCCTCCACTTT.

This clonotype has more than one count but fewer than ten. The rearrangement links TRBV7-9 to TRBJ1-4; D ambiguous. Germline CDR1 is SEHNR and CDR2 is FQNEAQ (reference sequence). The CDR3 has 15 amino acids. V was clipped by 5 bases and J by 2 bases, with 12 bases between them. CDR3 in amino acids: CASSPSGSTNEKLFF. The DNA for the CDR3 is TGTGCCAGCAGCCCTAGTGGGAGCACTAATGAAAAACTGTTTTTT. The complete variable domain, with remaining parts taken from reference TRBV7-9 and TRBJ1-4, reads DTGVSQNPRHKITKRGQNVTFRCDPISEHNRLYWYRQTLGQGPEFLTYFQNEAQLEKSRLLSDRFSAERPKGSFSTLEIQRTEQGDSAMYLCASSPSGSTNEKLFFGSGTQLSVL.

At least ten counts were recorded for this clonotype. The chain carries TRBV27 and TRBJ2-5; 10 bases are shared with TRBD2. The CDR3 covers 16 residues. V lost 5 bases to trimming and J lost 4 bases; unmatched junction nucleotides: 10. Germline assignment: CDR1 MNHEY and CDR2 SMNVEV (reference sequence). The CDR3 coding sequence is TGTGCCAGCAGTCCTGTAGCGGGGGGTTTGGGAGAGACCCAGTACTTC. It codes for CASSPVAGGLGETQYF.

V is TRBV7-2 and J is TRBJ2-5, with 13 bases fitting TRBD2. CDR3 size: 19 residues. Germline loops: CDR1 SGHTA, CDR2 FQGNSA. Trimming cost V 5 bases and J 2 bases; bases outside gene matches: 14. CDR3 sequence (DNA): TGTGCCAGCAGCGAAGAACTAGCGGGGGGGATGATCGGGCAAGAGACCCAGTACTTC. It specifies CASSEELAGGMIGQETQYF.

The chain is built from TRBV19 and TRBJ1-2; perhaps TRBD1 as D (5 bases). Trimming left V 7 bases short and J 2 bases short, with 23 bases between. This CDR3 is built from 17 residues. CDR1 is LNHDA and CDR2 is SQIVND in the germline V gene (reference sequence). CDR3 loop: CASTEVYPGPYNYGYTF. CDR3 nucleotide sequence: TGTGCCAGTACCGAAGTATATCCGGGACCTTACAACTATGGCTACACCTTC.

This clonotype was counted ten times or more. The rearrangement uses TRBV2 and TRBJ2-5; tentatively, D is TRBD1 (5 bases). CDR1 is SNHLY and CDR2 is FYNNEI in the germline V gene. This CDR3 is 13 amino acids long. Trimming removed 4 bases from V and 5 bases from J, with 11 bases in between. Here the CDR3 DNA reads TGTGCCAGCAGTGGACAGTTCGGGGAGACCCAGTACTTC. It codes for CASSGQFGETQYF.

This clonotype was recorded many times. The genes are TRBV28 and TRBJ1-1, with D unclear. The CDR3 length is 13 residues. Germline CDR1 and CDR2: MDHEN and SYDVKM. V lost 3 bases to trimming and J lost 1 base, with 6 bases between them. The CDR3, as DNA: TGTGCCAGCAGTTTGCATCAGAACACTGAAGCTTTCTTT. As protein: CASSLHQNTEAFF. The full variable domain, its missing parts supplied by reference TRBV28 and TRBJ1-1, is DVKVTQSSRYLVKRTGEKVFLECVQDMDHENMFWYRQDPGLGLRLIYFSYDVKMKEKGDIPEGYSVSREKKERFSLILESASTNQTSMYLCASSLHQNTEAFFGQGTRLTVV.

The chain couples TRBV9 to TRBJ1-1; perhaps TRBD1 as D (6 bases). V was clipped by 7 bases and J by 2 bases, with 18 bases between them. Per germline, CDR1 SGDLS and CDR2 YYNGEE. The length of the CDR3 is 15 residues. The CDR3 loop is CASSPAGGRNTEAFF. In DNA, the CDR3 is TGTGCCAGCTCACCAGCGGGGGGCAGAAACACTGAAGCTTTCTTT.

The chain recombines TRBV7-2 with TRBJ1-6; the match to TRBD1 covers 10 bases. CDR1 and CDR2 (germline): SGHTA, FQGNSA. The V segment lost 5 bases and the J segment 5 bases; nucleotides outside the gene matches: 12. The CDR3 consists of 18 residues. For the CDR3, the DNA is TGTGCCAGCAGCCATTCGAGGGACAGGGGAGGGGATAATTCACCCCTCCACTTT. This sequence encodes CASSHSRDRGGDNSPLHF. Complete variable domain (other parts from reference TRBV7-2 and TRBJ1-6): GAGVSQSPSNKVTEKGKDVELRCDPISGHTALYWYRQSLGQGLEFLIYFQGNSAPDKSGLPSDRFSAERTGGSVSTLTIQRTQQEDSAVYLCASSHSRDRGGDNSPLHFGNGTRLTVT.

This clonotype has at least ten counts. Here the CDR3 DNA reads TGTGCCAGCACCGACGTTCAGCGGGGGAACGAGCAGTACTTC. It specifies CASTDVQRGNEQYF. J is TRBJ2-7 and V is TRBV6-1; 8 bases agree with TRBD2. Trimming at V came to 7 bases and at J to 5 bases, leaving 10 bases not matched to a gene. This CDR3 has 14 amino acids. CDR1 MNHNS and CDR2 SASEGT come from the germline V gene.

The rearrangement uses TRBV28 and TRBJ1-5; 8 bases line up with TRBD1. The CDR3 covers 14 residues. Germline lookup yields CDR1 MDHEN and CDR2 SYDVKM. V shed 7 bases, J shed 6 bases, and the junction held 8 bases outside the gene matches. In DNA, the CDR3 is TGTGCCAGCACCCACGGACAGGGAAGTCAGCCCCAGCATTTT. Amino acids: CASTHGQGSQPQHF. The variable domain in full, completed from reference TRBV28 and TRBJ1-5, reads DVKVTQSSRYLVKRTGEKVFLECVQDMDHENMFWYRQDPGLGLRLIYFSYDVKMKEKGDIPEGYSVSREKKERFSLILESASTNQTSMYLCASTHGQGSQPQHFGDGTRLSIL.

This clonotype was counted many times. For the CDR3, the DNA is TGTGCCAGCAGTGAAGACAGATCCCAAGAGACCCAGTACTTC. Its protein is CASSEDRSQETQYF. The chain uses TRBV2 and TRBJ2-5; D gene ambiguous. Trimming took off 1 base at V and 1 base at J, with 7 bases between the two ends. Per germline, CDR1 SNHLY and CDR2 FYNNEI. There are 14 residues in the CDR3. The variable domain in full, completed from reference TRBV2 and TRBJ2-5, reads EPEVTQTPSHQVTQMGQEVILRCVPISNHLYFYWYRQILGQKVEFLVSFYNNEISEKSEIFDDQFSVERPDGSNFTLKIRSTKLEDSAMYFCASSEDRSQETQYFGPGTRLLVL.

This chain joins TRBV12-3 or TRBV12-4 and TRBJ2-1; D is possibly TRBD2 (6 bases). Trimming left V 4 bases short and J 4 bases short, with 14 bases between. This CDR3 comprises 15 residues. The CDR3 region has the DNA TGTGCCAGCAGTTCTCCTAGCGAGGGATACAATGAGCAGTTCTTC. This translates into CASSSPSEGYNEQFF.

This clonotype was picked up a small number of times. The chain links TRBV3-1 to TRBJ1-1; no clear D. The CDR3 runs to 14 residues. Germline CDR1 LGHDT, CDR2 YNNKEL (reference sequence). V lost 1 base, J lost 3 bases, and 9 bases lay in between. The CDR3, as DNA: TGTGCCAGCAGCCAAGTCTCGGGCTACACTGAAGCTTTCTTT. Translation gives CASSQVSGYTEAFF.

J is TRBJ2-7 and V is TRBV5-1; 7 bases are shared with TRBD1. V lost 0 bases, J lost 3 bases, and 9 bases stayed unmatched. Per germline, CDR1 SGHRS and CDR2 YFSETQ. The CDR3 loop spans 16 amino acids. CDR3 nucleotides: TGCGCCAGCAGCTTGGAGAGTTTGGGACAGCGCTACGAGCAGTACTTC. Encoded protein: CASSLESLGQRYEQYF.

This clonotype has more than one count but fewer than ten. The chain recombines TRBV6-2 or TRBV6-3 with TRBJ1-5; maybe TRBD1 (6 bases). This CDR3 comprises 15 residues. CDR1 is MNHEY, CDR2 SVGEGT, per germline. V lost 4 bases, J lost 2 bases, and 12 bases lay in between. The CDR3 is CASSSRGYRNQPQHF. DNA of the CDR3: TGTGCCAGCAGTTCCAGGGGATATCGCAATCAGCCCCAGCATTTT.

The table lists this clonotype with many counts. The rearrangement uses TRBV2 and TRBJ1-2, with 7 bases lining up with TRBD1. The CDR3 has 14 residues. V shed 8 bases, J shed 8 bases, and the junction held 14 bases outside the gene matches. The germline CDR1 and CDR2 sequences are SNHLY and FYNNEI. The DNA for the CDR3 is TGTGCCAGCGTTGAAGACAGGGCTGCCGGCGGCTACACCTTC. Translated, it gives CASVEDRAAGGYTF.

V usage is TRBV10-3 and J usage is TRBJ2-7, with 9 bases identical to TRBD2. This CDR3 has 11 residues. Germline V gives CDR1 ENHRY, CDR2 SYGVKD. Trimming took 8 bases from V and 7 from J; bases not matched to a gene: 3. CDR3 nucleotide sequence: TGTGCCATCCGACTAGCGGATGAGCAGTACTTC. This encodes CAIRLADEQYF.

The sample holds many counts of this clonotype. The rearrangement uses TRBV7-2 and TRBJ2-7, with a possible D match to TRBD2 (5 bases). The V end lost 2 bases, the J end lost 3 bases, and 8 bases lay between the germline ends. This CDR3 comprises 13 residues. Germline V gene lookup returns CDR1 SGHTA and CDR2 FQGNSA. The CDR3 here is CASSLQRGYEQYF. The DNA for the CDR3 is TGTGCCAGCAGCTTACAACGGGGCTACGAGCAGTACTTC.

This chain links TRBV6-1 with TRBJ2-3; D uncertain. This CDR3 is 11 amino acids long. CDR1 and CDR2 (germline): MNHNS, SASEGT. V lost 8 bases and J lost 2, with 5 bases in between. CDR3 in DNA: TGTGCCAGCGGCGACACAGATACGCAGTATTTT. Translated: CASGDTDTQYF.

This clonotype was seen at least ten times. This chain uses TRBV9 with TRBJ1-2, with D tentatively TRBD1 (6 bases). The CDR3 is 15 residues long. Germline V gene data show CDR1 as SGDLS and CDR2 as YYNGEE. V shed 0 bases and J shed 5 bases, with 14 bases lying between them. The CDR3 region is CASSVVGDTSYGYTF. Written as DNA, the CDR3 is TGTGCCAGCAGCGTAGTAGGGGACACGTCGTATGGCTACACCTTC. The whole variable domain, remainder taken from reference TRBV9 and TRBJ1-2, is DSGVTQTPKHLITATGQRVTLRCSPRSGDLSVYWYQQSLDQGLQFLIQYYNGEERAKGNILERFSAQQFPDLHSELNLSSLELGDSALYFCASSVVGDTSYGYTFGSGTRLTVV.